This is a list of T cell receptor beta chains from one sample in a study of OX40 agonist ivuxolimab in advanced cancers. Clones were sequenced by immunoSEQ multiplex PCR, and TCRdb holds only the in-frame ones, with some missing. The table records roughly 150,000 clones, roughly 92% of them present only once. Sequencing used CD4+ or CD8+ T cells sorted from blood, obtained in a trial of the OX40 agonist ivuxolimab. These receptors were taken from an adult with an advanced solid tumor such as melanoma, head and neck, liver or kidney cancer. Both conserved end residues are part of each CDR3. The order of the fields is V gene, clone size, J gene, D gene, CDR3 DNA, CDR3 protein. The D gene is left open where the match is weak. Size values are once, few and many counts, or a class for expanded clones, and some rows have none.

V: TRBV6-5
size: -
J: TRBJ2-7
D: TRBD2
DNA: TGTGCCAGCAAGCGGGGGCTAAGGTACGAGCAGTACTTC
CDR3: CASKRGLRYEQYF

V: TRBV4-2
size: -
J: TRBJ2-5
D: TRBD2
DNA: TGTGCCAGCAGCCAGCCGACTAGCGACCAAGAGACCCAGTACTTC
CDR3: CASSQPTSDQETQYF

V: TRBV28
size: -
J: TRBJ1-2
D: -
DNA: TGTGCCAGCAGTTCCTCAATCGAAGGCAAGGGCTACACCTTC
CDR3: CASSSSIEGKGYTF

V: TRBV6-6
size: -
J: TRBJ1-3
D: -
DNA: TGTGCCAGCAGTCCCAGGCTCTCTGGAAACACCATATATTTT
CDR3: CASSPRLSGNTIYF

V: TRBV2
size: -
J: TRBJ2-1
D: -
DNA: TGTGCCCACAGGTTAGAGCAGTTCTTC
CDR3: CAHRLEQFF

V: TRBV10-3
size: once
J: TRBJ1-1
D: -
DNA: TGTGCCATCAGTCAACAGGGGAACACTGAAGCTTTCTTT
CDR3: CAISQQGNTEAFF

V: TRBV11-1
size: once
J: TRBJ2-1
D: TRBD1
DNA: TGTGCCAGCAGCTTCGGGACAGGCCCCCACAATGAGCAGTTCTTC
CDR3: CASSFGTGPHNEQFF

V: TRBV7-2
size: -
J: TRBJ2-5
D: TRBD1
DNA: TGTGCCAGCAGCACCCTAAGAAAGACAGGGGGAGAGACCCAGTACTTC
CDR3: CASSTLRKTGGETQYF

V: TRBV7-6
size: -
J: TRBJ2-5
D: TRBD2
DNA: TGTGCCAGCGGCACTAGCGGGAGCGAGACCCAGTACTTC
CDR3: CASGTSGSETQYF

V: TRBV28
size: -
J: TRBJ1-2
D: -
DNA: TGTGCCAGCAGGGTAGGAGTGGGGAGGCCTAACTATGGCTACACCTTC
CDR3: CASRVGVGRPNYGYTF

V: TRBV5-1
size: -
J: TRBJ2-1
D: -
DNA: TGCGCCAGCAGCTTGGAGGGCACCTACAATGAGCAGTTCTTC
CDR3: CASSLEGTYNEQFF

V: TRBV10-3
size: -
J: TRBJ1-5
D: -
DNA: TGTGCCATCAGTGAGGGGAGAAGAAATCAGCCCCAGCATTTT
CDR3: CAISEGRRNQPQHF

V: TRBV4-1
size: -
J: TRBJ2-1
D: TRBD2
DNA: TGCGCCAGCAGCCAAGATAGAGGGCAACTAGCGCCGTTCAATGAGCAGTTCTTC
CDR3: CASSQDRGQLAPFNEQFF

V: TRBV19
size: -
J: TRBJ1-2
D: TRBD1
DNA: TGTGCCAGTAGTCTACGGACAGGGAACTATGGCTACACCTTC
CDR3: CASSLRTGNYGYTF

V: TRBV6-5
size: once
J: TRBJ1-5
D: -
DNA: TGTGCCAGCAGTTCTATTAGGGAAAATCAGCCCCAGCATTTT
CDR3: CASSSIRENQPQHF

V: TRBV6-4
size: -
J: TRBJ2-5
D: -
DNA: TGTGCCAGCAGTGATCCTAGCCCTGATCGGGAGACCCAGTACTTC
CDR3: CASSDPSPDRETQYF

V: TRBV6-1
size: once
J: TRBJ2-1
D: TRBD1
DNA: TGTGCCAGCAGTTCTCGGACAGGGAACAATGAGCAGTTCTTC
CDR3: CASSSRTGNNEQFF

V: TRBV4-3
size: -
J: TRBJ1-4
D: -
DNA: TGCGCCAGCAGCCAAGTACCGCAGGGGAGGGGTGAAAAACTGTTTTTT
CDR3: CASSQVPQGRGEKLFF

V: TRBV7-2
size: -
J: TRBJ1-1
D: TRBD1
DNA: TGTGCCAGCAGCTTAAGGGACAGGGCAACTGAAGCTTTCTTT
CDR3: CASSLRDRATEAFF

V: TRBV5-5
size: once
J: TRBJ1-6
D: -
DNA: TGTGCCAGCAGCTTTGGCCCGCCGGGGCCTAATTCACCCCTCCACTTT
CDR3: CASSFGPPGPNSPLHF

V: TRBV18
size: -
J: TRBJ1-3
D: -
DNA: TGTGCCAGCTCACCACTAGGGGACGGAAACACCATATATTTT
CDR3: CASSPLGDGNTIYF

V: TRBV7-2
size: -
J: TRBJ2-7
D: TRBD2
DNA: TGTGCCAGCAGCGGACGACTAGCGGGAGGACCCTACGAGCAGTACTTC
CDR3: CASSGRLAGGPYEQYF

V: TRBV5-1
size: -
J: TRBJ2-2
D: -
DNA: TGCGCCAGCAGGAGATCGGGGGCCGCGGCCGGGGAGCTGTTTTTT
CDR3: CASRRSGAAAGELFF

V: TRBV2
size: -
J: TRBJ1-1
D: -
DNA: TGTGCCAGCAGTGGAGGGTTGAACACTGAAGCTTTCTTT
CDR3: CASSGGLNTEAFF

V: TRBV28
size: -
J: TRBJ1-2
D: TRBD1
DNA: TGTGCCAGCAGTCAATTGGGACAGGACCATACTTCCTATGGCTACACCTTC
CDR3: CASSQLGQDHTSYGYTF

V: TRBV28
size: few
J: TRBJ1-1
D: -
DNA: TGTGCCAGCCGAGTAAACACTGAAGCTTTCTTT
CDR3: CASRVNTEAFF

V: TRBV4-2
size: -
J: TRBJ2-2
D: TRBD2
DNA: TGTGCCAGCAGCCAAGCCGCGGGACTAGCGGGAGCTACCGGGGAGCTGTTTTTT
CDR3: CASSQAAGLAGATGELFF

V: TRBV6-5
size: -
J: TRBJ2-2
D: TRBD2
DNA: TGTGCCAGCAGTTACTCGCTAGCGGGAGTGGGCGGGGAGCTGTTTTTT
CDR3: CASSYSLAGVGGELFF

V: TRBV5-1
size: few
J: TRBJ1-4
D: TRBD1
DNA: TGCGCCAGCAGCCAGGGACAGGGAGCCAGAGGTGAAAAACTGTTTTTT
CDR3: CASSQGQGARGEKLFF

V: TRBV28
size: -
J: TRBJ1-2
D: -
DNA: TGTGCCAGCAGTTTTGAGGGGGAGTCGAACTATGGCTACACCTTC
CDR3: CASSFEGESNYGYTF

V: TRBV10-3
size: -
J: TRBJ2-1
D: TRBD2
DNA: TGTGCCATCAGGCGGGGACTAGCGGCCAACCCCTTATCCTACAATGAGCAGTTCTTC
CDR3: CAIRRGLAANPLSYNEQFF

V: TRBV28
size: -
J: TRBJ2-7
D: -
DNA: TGTGCCAGCAGTTTAGCAACAGGGTGGTACGAGCAGTACTTC
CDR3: CASSLATGWYEQYF

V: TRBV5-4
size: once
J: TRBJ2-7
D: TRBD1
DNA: TGTGCCAGCACAAGGGGGCTAGGTGAGGAGCAGTACTTC
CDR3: CASTRGLGEEQYF

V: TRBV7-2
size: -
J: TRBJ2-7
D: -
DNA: TGTGCCAGCAGCCCAAACCCGGGCAGCTCCTACGAGCAGTACTTC
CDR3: CASSPNPGSSYEQYF

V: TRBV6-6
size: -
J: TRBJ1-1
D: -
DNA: TGTGCCAGCAATCGGGGGTCAGGCACTGAAGCTTTCTTT
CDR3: CASNRGSGTEAFF

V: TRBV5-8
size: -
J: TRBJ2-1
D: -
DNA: TGTGCCAGCAGCTTTGGCGGGCCGGACAATGAGCAGTTCTTC
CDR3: CASSFGGPDNEQFF

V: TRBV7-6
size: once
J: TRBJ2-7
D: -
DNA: TGTGCCAGCAGCTTAGAGGACGGGTCCTACGAGCAGTACTTC
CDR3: CASSLEDGSYEQYF

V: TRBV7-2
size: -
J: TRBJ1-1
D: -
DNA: TGTGCCAGCAGCCTGACGGGGGCAGGTCGGGGTGAAGCTTTCTTT
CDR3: CASSLTGAGRGEAFF

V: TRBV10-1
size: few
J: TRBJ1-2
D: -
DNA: TGCGCCAGCAGTGAATCCGCCAGCTATGGCTACACCTTC
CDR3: CASSESASYGYTF

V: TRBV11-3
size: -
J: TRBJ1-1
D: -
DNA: TGTGCCAGCAGCTTAGTGGGGCGAAACACTGAAGCTTTCTTT
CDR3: CASSLVGRNTEAFF

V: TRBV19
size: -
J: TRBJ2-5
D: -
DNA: TGTGCCAGTAGTATAGCTGGGCAAGAGACCCAGTACTTC
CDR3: CASSIAGQETQYF

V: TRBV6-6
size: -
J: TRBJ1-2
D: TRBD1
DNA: TGTGCCAGCAGTTCCGTCGTGAAGGGGGCGCGGGGCTACACCTTC
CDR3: CASSSVVKGARGYTF

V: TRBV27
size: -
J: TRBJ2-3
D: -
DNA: TGTGCCAGCAGGGGGGTGGACAGTCGCACAGATACGCAGTATTTT
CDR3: CASRGVDSRTDTQYF

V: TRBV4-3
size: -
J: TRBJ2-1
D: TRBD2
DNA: TGCGCCAGCAGCCAAGACCCTAGCGGGAGATTCGATGAGCAGTTCTTC
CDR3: CASSQDPSGRFDEQFF